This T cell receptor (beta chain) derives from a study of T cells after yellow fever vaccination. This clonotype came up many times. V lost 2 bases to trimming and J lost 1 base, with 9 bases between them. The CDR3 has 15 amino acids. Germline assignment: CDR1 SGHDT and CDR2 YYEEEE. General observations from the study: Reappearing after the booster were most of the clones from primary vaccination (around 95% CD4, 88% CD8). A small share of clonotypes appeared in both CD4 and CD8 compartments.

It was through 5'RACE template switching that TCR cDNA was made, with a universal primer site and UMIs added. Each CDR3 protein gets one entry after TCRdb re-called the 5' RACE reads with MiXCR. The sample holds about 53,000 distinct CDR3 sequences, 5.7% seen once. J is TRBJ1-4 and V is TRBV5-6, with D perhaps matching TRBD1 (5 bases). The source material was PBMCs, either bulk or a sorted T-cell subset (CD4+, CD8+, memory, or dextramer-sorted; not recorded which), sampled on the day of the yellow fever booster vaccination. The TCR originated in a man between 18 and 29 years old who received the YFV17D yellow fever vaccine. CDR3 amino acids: CASSFGAETNEKLFF. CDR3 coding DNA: TGTGCCAGCAGCTTTGGGGCAGAAACTAATGAAAAACTGTTTTTT.